This TCR beta chain comes out of a study of control samples from healthy donors and cancer patients. There are 12 residues in the CDR3. Trimming removed 1 base from V and 2 bases from J, with 1 base in between. Germline CDR1 and CDR2: SGDLS and YYNGEE. TCRdb's copy holds only in-frame clones and misses some; the assay was immunoSEQ multiplex PCR. Here the sample spans around 80,000 clones, roughly 90% being singletons. This rearrangement joins TRBV9 to TRBJ1-3, with no clear D. This receptor was identified in a man aged 45-65 years in good health. The material sequenced was blood. The CDR3 reads CASSVTGNTIYF. The CDR3 DNA follows: TGTGCCAGCAGCGTAACTGGAAACACCATATATTTT.